This passage covers 19 T cell receptor beta chains from one sample sequenced in a study of T-cell memory formation after mild COVID-19. TCRdb recomputed calls from the 5' RACE reads with MiXCR, one row per CDR3 protein. This table has fewer than 250,000 distinct CDR3 sequences, about 11% appearing once. Sequencing used PBMCs or a T cell subset sorted from them (not recorded which). The receptors here all came from a man between 18 and 35 years old who had mild COVID-19 (a few samples of this study predate the infection). Cell type and time point are not known.

The CDR3 sequence is CASSLIAGRTQYF. In DNA, the CDR3 is TGTGCCAGCAGCTTGATAGCGGGGCGGACGCAGTATTTT. The chain recombines TRBV11-3 with TRBJ2-3, with 8 nucleotides matching TRBD2. V lost 3 bases to trimming and J lost 9 bases; unmatched junction nucleotides: 5. The CDR3 runs to 13 residues. Germline V gene sequence: CDR1 SGHNT, CDR2 YENEEA. Together with reference TRBV11-3 and TRBJ2-3, the CDR3 gives the full variable domain: EAGVVQSPRYKIIEKKQPVAFWCNPISGHNTLYWYLQNLGQGPELLIRYENEEAVDDSQLPKDRFSAERLKGVDSTLKIQPAELGDSAVYLCASSLIAGRTQYFGPGTRLTVL.

The V gene is TRBV7-8, the J gene TRBJ1-1, with D tentatively TRBD1 (5 bases). V was shortened by 2 bases and J by 6 bases, with 16 bases between the two germline ends. CDR1 SGHVS and CDR2 FQNEAQ come from the germline V gene. The CDR3 has 15 amino acids. The DNA of the CDR3 is TGTGCCAGCAGCTTATATCTCGGGGGAACCGCTGAAGCTTTCTTT. Residues: CASSLYLGGTAEAFF.

Many counts were recorded for this clonotype. The V gene is TRBV7-8, the J gene TRBJ2-7; TRBD1 matches 12 bases. Unmatched junction bases numbered 9, after V lost 5 bases and J lost 4 bases. This CDR3 is 16 amino acids long. In germline, CDR1 is SGHVS, CDR2 FQNEAQ. CDR3 bases: TGTGCCAGCAGCGCGGGGGGGACAGGGGGCTTTTACGAGCAGTACTTC. As protein: CASSAGGTGGFYEQYF.

This clonotype occurred a few times. This sequence joins TRBV7-6 and TRBJ2-7; D gene unclear. CDR1 and CDR2 from the germline V gene are SGHVS and FNYEAQ. CDR3 length equals 13 residues. Trimming took 3 bases from V and 6 from J, leaving 12 bases between them. CDR3 DNA: TGTGCCAGCAGCTTTAACCTGGTTTCCGAGCAGTACGTC. Protein product: CASSFNLVSEQYV.

There are a few counts of this clonotype. The rearrangement uses TRBV6-5 and TRBJ1-1; 9 bases are shared with TRBD1. Trimming removed 0 bases from V and 10 bases from J; junction bases left unmatched: 3. Germline V gene data show CDR1 as MNHEY and CDR2 as SVGAGI. The CDR3 is 13 amino acids. The CDR3 DNA is TGTGCCAGCAGTTACTCGGGGACAGGGAGAGCTTTCTTT. As protein: CASSYSGTGRAFF.

This clonotype turned up a few times. The J gene is TRBJ1-1, the V gene TRBV4-2, with D unresolved. This CDR3 contains 15 residues. CDR1 is LGHNA, CDR2 YNFKEQ, per germline. Between the trimmed V and J ends, which lost 1 base and 7 bases, there was a span of 16 bases. This CDR3 reads CASSQGSGPPLEAFF. In DNA form, the CDR3 reads TGTGCCAGCAGCCAAGGGTCCGGACCGCCCCTTGAAGCTTTCTTT.

This clonotype has a handful of counts. This rearrangement joins TRBV6-5 to TRBJ2-5; unclear D gene. The CDR3 runs 15 residues. V gave up 0 bases and J gave up 1 base, with 9 bases separating them. CDR1 is MNHEY and CDR2 is SVGAGI in the germline V gene. As DNA, the CDR3 is TGTGCCAGCAGTTACTCGTACCTTCCCCAAGAGACCCAGTACTTC. It specifies CASSYSYLPQETQYF.

The chain joins TRBV5-1 to TRBJ2-3, with D perhaps matching TRBD1 (5 bases). This CDR3 is built from 16 residues. The V gene's germline CDR1 is SGHRS and CDR2 YFSETQ. The V end lost 3 bases, the J end lost 0 bases, and 14 bases lay between the germline ends. CDR3 in amino acids: CASSSLVGQSTDTQYF. The CDR3 DNA is TGCGCCAGCAGCTCCCTCGTGGGGCAAAGCACAGATACGCAGTATTTT.

The chain uses TRBV7-9 and TRBJ2-3; D is unresolved. This CDR3 contains 14 residues. V was pared by 7 bases and J by 2 bases, with 13 bases between. Germline assignment: CDR1 SEHNR and CDR2 FQNEAQ (reference sequence). CDR3 loop: CASKKDGPTDTQYF. CDR3 nucleotides: TGTGCCAGCAAAAAGGACGGCCCCACAGATACGCAGTATTTT.

The genes are TRBV3-1 and TRBJ2-2; D not certain. Trimming took off 6 bases at V and 2 bases at J, with 13 bases between the two ends. Germline V gene lookup returns CDR1 LGHDT and CDR2 YNNKEL (reference sequence). The CDR3 runs 15 residues. The CDR3 spells CASSPPGKNTGELFF. In nucleotides, the CDR3 is TGTGCCAGCAGTCCCCCCGGAAAAAACACCGGGGAGCTGTTTTTT.

This clonotype was counted ten times or more. The rearrangement joins TRBV20-1 to TRBJ1-1, with D unresolved. CDR3 length: 14 amino acids. The germline V and J ends were trimmed by 0 bases and 1 base, with 9 bases remaining between them. Germline CDR1 is DFQATT and CDR2 is SNEGSKA (reference sequence). The CDR3 coding sequence is TGCAGTGCTAGAGATTTAAGTTGGAACACTGAAGCTTTCTTT. This encodes CSARDLSWNTEAFF.

The chain joins TRBV4-1 to TRBJ2-1, with 10 bases identical to TRBD2. The CDR3 runs 15 residues. V shed 4 bases, J shed 8 bases, and the junction held 8 bases outside the gene matches. Germline-derived CDR1 and CDR2 are MGHRA and YSYEKL. The CDR3 here is CASSPERGGLYEQFF. In DNA form, the CDR3 reads TGCGCCAGCAGCCCCGAGCGGGGGGGCCTCTATGAGCAGTTCTTC.

This chain uses TRBV6-2 or TRBV6-3 with TRBJ2-6; 9 nucleotides agree with TRBD1. J lost 0 bases, V lost 6 bases, and 15 bases had no gene match. This CDR3 comprises 20 residues. The germline gives CDR1 MNHEY, CDR2 SVGEGT. The DNA for the CDR3 is TGTGCCAGCAGGATTGATAACCGGGACAGGGTGAGCTCTGGGGCCAACGTCCTGACTTTC. This codes for CASRIDNRDRVSSGANVLTF.

This clonotype was seen a few times. The V gene is TRBV5-1, the J gene TRBJ2-2; D is ambiguous. CDR3 size: 14 residues. The germline V and J ends were trimmed by 4 bases and 6 bases, with 13 bases remaining between them. CDR1 is SGHRS and CDR2 is YFSETQ in the germline V gene. The CDR3 protein is CASSPDGYAGELFF. As DNA, the CDR3 is TGCGCCAGCAGCCCGGACGGGTATGCCGGGGAGCTGTTTTTT.

This clonotype has only a few counts. The chain has TRBV7-2 and TRBJ2-7; D may be TRBD1 (7 bases). Trimming left V 4 bases short and J 3 bases short, with 10 bases between. Germline values: CDR1 SGHTA, CDR2 FQGNSA. This CDR3 comprises 13 residues. CDR3 coding DNA: TGTGCCAGCAGCTCAGGGGGGCTCTACGAGCAGTACTTC. Encoded protein: CASSSGGLYEQYF.

In this sample, this clonotype turned up many times. The chain has TRBV12-3 or TRBV12-4 and TRBJ1-5, with 7 bases that match TRBD1. The CDR3 runs 13 residues. Trimming cost V 6 bases and J 6 bases; bases outside gene matches: 5. The CDR3 nucleotides are TGTGCCAGCAGCCAGGGGGGGTTTCAGCCCCAGCATTTT. Translation: CASSQGGFQPQHF.

This clonotype was observed many times. The rearrangement links TRBV4-2 to TRBJ2-7; 7 bases map to TRBD1. The CDR3 spans 15 residues. CDR1 is LGHNA and CDR2 is YNFKEQ in the germline V gene. Germline trimming cut 1 base from V and 6 bases from J; bases unmatched to any gene: 9. The CDR3 DNA reads TGTGCCAGCAGCCAAGGAATGAGGGGGCTAGGCGAGCAGTACTTC. Its translation: CASSQGMRGLGEQYF.

This clonotype was counted between two and nine times. The V gene is TRBV12-3 or TRBV12-4, the J gene TRBJ1-4; TRBD1 is a possible D gene (5 bases). CDR3 length equals 15 residues. V was trimmed by 4 bases and J by 7 bases, leaving 16 bases between them. The CDR3 protein is CASSSWGRAGEKLFF. The CDR3 DNA is TGTGCCAGCAGTTCCTGGGGCAGGGCGGGTGAAAAACTGTTTTTT.

A few counts support this clonotype. The gene calls are TRBV10-3 and TRBJ2-3; D is possibly TRBD1 or TRBD2 (5 bases each). V was trimmed by 2 bases and J by 7 bases, leaving 13 bases between them. Germline V gene data show CDR1 as ENHRY and CDR2 as SYGVKD. This CDR3 comprises 14 residues. The CDR3: CAISEPGTGNTQYF. In nucleotides, the CDR3 is TGTGCCATCAGTGAGCCCGGGACCGGAAATACGCAGTATTTT.